This entry describes one TCR beta chain. This sample was included in a study of shared clonotypes between healthy human individuals. The CDR3 covers 13 residues. V lost 6 bases to trimming and J lost 8 bases, with 16 bases between them. Germline CDR1 is SGHVS and CDR2 is FQNEAQ. The repertoire was sequenced with immunoSEQ multiplex PCR; TCRdb's copy has only in-frame clones and lacks some. The sample lists about 1.1 million clones, about 80% occurring once. Sequenced: memory CD4+ T cells from PBMCs. Documented subset: CD45RA-negative fraction. This sequence was found in a man younger than 35 in good health. Some clones in this sample may be carry-over from other donors' samples. The chain has TRBV7-8 and TRBJ1-2; D perhaps matches TRBD1 (6 bases). The CDR3 here is CASRPRGSDGYTF. CDR3 nucleotide sequence: TGTGCCAGCAGGCCCAGGGGTTCAGACGGCTACACCTTC.